In its sample, the clone carrying this T cell receptor (beta chain) was seen a few times. V lost 1 base to trimming and J lost 3 bases; unmatched junction nucleotides: 2. The CDR3 has 14 amino acids. Germline CDR1 and CDR2: SGDLS and YYNGEE. The protocol was immunoSEQ multiplex PCR, while the TCRdb copy is restricted to in-frame clones and leaves out a portion. The sample contains over 300,000 clones, 70% to 90% of which appear only once. The data are from a study of blood T cell repertoires in COVID-19. On the study more broadly: Spain, Italy and the United States supplied samples that represented acute and convalescent COVID-19.

Participants were aged roughly 18 to 90 years from about two dozen US areas. For recovered donors of Cohort 3, there were two negative PCRs, clearance, or symptom resolution. The chain has TRBV9 and TRBJ2-7; 9 bases match TRBD1. The clonotype originates from a man aged 25-45 years who had recovered from COVID-19. Material for sequencing was PBMCs or T cells enriched from blood (not recorded which). The CDR3: CASSVTGGFYEQYF. The CDR3 DNA reads TGTGCCAGCAGCGTAACAGGGGGCTTCTACGAGCAGTACTTC.